A single sample is the source of the 12 T cell receptor beta chains below, sequenced in a study of blood T cell repertoires in COVID-19. Sequencing was performed with immunoSEQ multiplex PCR; in TCRdb, only in-frame clones are kept and a portion is missing. The sample records fewer than 150,000 clones, approximately 81% being singletons. What was sequenced was peripheral blood. These receptors came from a man between 35 and 55 years old with acute or convalescent COVID-19.

There are a few counts of this clone. V is TRBV24-1 and J is TRBJ1-2; D perhaps matches TRBD1 (5 bases). V lost 2 bases to trimming and J lost 4 bases, with 10 bases between them. Germline V gene sequence: CDR1 KGHDR, CDR2 SFDVKD. The CDR3 loop spans 14 amino acids. The CDR3 sequence is CATSDSGQSYGYTF. Written as DNA, the CDR3 is TGTGCCACCAGTGATTCAGGGCAGAGCTATGGCTACACCTTC.

The chain is built from TRBV29-1 and TRBJ1-4; D is unclear. The CDR3 spans 13 residues. Germline V gene sequence: CDR1 SQVTM, CDR2 ANQGSEA. V lost 3 bases to trimming and J lost 6 bases, with 11 bases between them. CDR3 amino acids: CSVEEQWDEKLFF. The CDR3 bases are TGCAGCGTTGAGGAGCAGTGGGATGAAAAACTGTTTTTT.

The chain recombines TRBV5-6 with TRBJ2-7; no clear D gene. Trimming removed 1 base at V and 6 bases at J, with 8 bases between. The CDR3 contains 12 residues. Germline assignment: CDR1 SGHDT and CDR2 YYEEEE. In DNA form, the CDR3 reads TGTGCCAGCAGCTTGTTTCCGGGCGAGCAGTACTTC. The encoded protein is CASSLFPGEQYF.

The chain combines TRBV30 with TRBJ1-1, with a weak D call TRBD1 (5 bases). V lost 2 bases and J lost 1, with 11 bases in between. CDR3 length: 14 amino acids. Germline values: CDR1 GTSNPN, CDR2 SVGIG (reference sequence). The CDR3 here is CAWSLVGGNTEAFF. CDR3 sequence (DNA): TGTGCCTGGAGTTTAGTGGGGGGGAACACTGAAGCTTTCTTT.

This clone was recorded once. The V gene is TRBV5-6, the J gene TRBJ2-2; the match to TRBD2 covers 7 bases. Looked up from germline, CDR1 is SGHDT and CDR2 is YYEEEE. The length of the CDR3 is 15 residues. After removal of 4 bases from V and 2 bases from J, the junction contained 5 bases not matched to a gene. The DNA of the CDR3 is TGTGCCAGCAGCCCCGGGACTACTAACACCGGGGAGCTGTTTTTT. It is translated as CASSPGTTNTGELFF.

The chain recombines TRBV6-5 with TRBJ2-5, with 7 nucleotides matching TRBD1. CDR3 length: 13 residues. Germline CDR1 and CDR2: MNHEY and SVGAGI. V lost 5 bases to trimming and J lost 6 bases; unmatched junction nucleotides: 6. The CDR3 region has the DNA TGTGCCAGCAGTCGACAGGGCGGTCAGACCCAGTACTTC. Translating it yields CASSRQGGQTQYF.

The chain has TRBV11-2 and TRBJ2-1, with D uncertain. The CDR3 has 12 amino acids. V shed 5 bases and J shed 9 bases, with 11 bases lying between them. CDR1 is SGHAT, CDR2 FQNNGV, per germline. DNA for the CDR3: TGTGCCAGCAGCCCATACCTGGCTGAGCAGTTCTTC. It yields the protein CASSPYLAEQFF.

The genes are TRBV30 and TRBJ2-3; no firm D call. With 0 bases removed from V and 1 base from J, the gap between germline ends came to 11 bases. CDR3 length: 15 residues. Germline CDR1 and CDR2: GTSNPN and SVGIG (reference sequence). CDR3 DNA sequence: TGTGCCTGGAGTGTAGATCCAGGCCGCACAGATACGCAGTATTTT. Translating it yields CAWSVDPGRTDTQYF.

This clone was picked up a small number of times. The gene calls are TRBV5-4 and TRBJ2-3; TRBD2 agrees at 9 bases. This CDR3 is built from 15 residues. Germline-derived CDR1 and CDR2 are SGHNT and YYREEE (reference sequence). Trimming cost V 0 bases and J 4 bases; bases outside gene matches: 3. Here the CDR3 DNA reads TGTGCCAGCAGCTTGGAGCTAGCGGGGTCAGATACGCAGTATTTT. Protein sequence: CASSLELAGSDTQYF.

V gene TRBV4-1 combines with J gene TRBJ1-2; 7 bases are shared with TRBD1. The length of the CDR3 is 15 residues. J gave up 7 bases and V 0 bases, and 8 bases lay outside the gene matches. From germline, CDR1 is MGHRA and CDR2 YSYEKL. The CDR3 spells CASSQDRTNRGGYTF. The DNA for the CDR3 is TGCGCCAGCAGCCAAGATAGGACGAACAGGGGTGGCTACACCTTC.

The genes are TRBV10-1 and TRBJ2-2; 7 bases map to TRBD1. This CDR3 comprises 14 residues. V lost 6 bases, J lost 1 base, and 2 bases stayed unmatched. Per germline, CDR1 WNHNN and CDR2 SYGVQD (reference sequence). The DNA for the CDR3 is TGCGCCAGCAGGAGACAGGGGAACACCGGGGAGCTGTTTTTT. Translation gives CASRRQGNTGELFF.

The J gene is TRBJ2-7, the V gene TRBV21-1; no check of the table's D call, TRBD2, against the DNA was made. TRBV21-1 constitutes a pseudogene. This CDR3 region has 16 residues. CDR3 sequence reads: CASSKAGTSKVWEQYF. CDR3 coding DNA: TGTGCCAGCAGCAAAGCCGGGACTAGTAAGGTGTGGGAACAGTACTTC.